These T cell receptor beta chains were read from a single sample in a study of cytomegalovirus exposure and HLA in healthy donors. The table came from immunoSEQ multiplex PCR; TCRdb's copy has only in-frame clones and leaves some out. The sample includes approximately 140,000 clones, 73% of them seen just once. The source material was PBMCs. These TCRs come from a woman younger than 30 in good health and CMV-seronegative. Both conserved end residues are part of each CDR3. Fields, in order: clone size, V gene, J gene, D gene, CDR3 protein, CDR3 DNA. The D gene is left open where the match is weak. Size is stated for part of the rows, as once, few or many counts, or as a class when the clone is expanded.

clone_size: NA
v_call: TRBV6-1
j_call: TRBJ1-2
d_call: NA
cdr3_aa: CASIPRDTANYGYTF
cdr3_nt: TGTGCCAGCATACCCAGGGACACCGCTAACTATGGCTACACCTTC

clone_size: NA
v_call: TRBV29-1
j_call: TRBJ1-2
d_call: NA
cdr3_aa: CSATGEDTRGYGYTF
cdr3_nt: TGCAGCGCCACCGGGGAGGACACCCGGGGATATGGCTACACCTTC

clone_size: NA
v_call: TRBV18
j_call: TRBJ1-4
d_call: TRBD1
cdr3_aa: CASSLDRGREKLFF
cdr3_nt: TGTGCCAGCTCCCTCGACAGGGGACGGGAAAAACTGTTTTTT

clone_size: NA
v_call: TRBV7-9
j_call: TRBJ2-1
d_call: TRBD2
cdr3_aa: CASSTRGENNEQFF
cdr3_nt: TGTGCCAGCAGCACCCGGGGGGAAAACAATGAGCAGTTCTTC

clone_size: NA
v_call: TRBV18
j_call: TRBJ1-1
d_call: TRBD1
cdr3_aa: CASSPRNRGDTEAFF
cdr3_nt: TGTGCCAGCTCACCCCGGAACAGGGGGGACACTGAAGCTTTCTTT

clone_size: NA
v_call: TRBV13
j_call: TRBJ2-3
d_call: NA
cdr3_aa: CASSLNTDTQYF
cdr3_nt: TGTGCCAGCAGCCTAAACACAGATACGCAGTATTTT

clone_size: NA
v_call: TRBV7-9
j_call: TRBJ2-7
d_call: TRBD1
cdr3_aa: CASSLTGQGVNEQYF
cdr3_nt: TGTGCCAGCAGCTTAACGGGTCAGGGGGTCAACGAGCAGTACTTC

clone_size: NA
v_call: TRBV7-9
j_call: TRBJ1-1
d_call: NA
cdr3_aa: CASSLAAAGTEAFF
cdr3_nt: TGTGCCAGCAGCTTAGCGGCAGCGGGGACTGAGGCTTTCTTT

clone_size: NA
v_call: TRBV18
j_call: TRBJ1-5
d_call: NA
cdr3_aa: CASSPGSAVEGNQPQHF
cdr3_nt: TGTGCCAGCTCACCAGGATCCGCCGTGGAGGGCAATCAGCCCCAGCATTTT

clone_size: NA
v_call: TRBV5-1
j_call: TRBJ2-5
d_call: TRBD2
cdr3_aa: CASSSPKRGKQETQYF
cdr3_nt: TGCGCCAGCAGCTCCCCGAAGCGGGGGAAACAAGAGACCCAGTACTTC

clone_size: NA
v_call: TRBV19
j_call: TRBJ2-6
d_call: NA
cdr3_aa: CASSIPDRRGLTF
cdr3_nt: TGTGCCAGTAGTATCCCTGACCGCCGGGGCCTGACTTTC

clone_size: NA
v_call: TRBV18
j_call: TRBJ1-1
d_call: NA
cdr3_aa: CASSPPDNWSEAFF
cdr3_nt: TGTGCCAGCTCACCACCGGACAACTGGTCTGAAGCTTTCTTT

clone_size: NA
v_call: TRBV10-3
j_call: TRBJ2-7
d_call: NA
cdr3_aa: CAISESTGLNYEQYF
cdr3_nt: TGTGCCATCAGTGAGTCGACCGGGTTGAACTACGAGCAGTACTTC

clone_size: NA
v_call: TRBV28
j_call: TRBJ1-6
d_call: NA
cdr3_aa: CASSLIRQGKSPLHF
cdr3_nt: TGTGCCAGCAGTTTAATACGGCAGGGGAAATCACCCCTCCACTTT

clone_size: NA
v_call: TRBV10-3
j_call: TRBJ2-2
d_call: NA
cdr3_aa: CAISESLGSTGELFF
cdr3_nt: TGTGCCATCAGTGAGTCTTTGGGCAGTACCGGGGAGCTGTTTTTT

clone_size: NA
v_call: TRBV7-6
j_call: TRBJ1-5
d_call: NA
cdr3_aa: CASSSEQGFNQPQHF
cdr3_nt: TGTGCCAGCAGCTCCGAACAGGGATTCAATCAGCCCCAGCATTTT

clone_size: NA
v_call: TRBV5-8
j_call: TRBJ1-1
d_call: NA
cdr3_aa: CASSLSVNTEAFF
cdr3_nt: TGTGCCAGCAGCTTGTCCGTGAACACTGAAGCTTTCTTT

clone_size: NA
v_call: TRBV19
j_call: TRBJ2-2
d_call: NA
cdr3_aa: CASLKGQGLITGELFF
cdr3_nt: TGTGCCAGTCTTAAGGGGCAGGGCTTGATCACCGGGGAGCTGTTTTTT

clone_size: NA
v_call: TRBV5-4
j_call: TRBJ2-2
d_call: TRBD1
cdr3_aa: CASSLARDRGHGELFF
cdr3_nt: TGTGCCAGCAGCTTGGCAAGGGACAGGGGCCACGGGGAGCTGTTTTTT

clone_size: NA
v_call: TRBV7-9
j_call: TRBJ2-1
d_call: TRBD2
cdr3_aa: CASSPGTSGRVGNEQFF
cdr3_nt: TGTGCCAGCAGCCCTGGGACTAGCGGGAGGGTGGGGAATGAGCAGTTCTTC

clone_size: once
v_call: TRBV7-2
j_call: TRBJ1-2
d_call: TRBD1
cdr3_aa: CASSLGQGGYGYTF
cdr3_nt: TGTGCCAGCAGCTTAGGACAGGGAGGCTATGGCTACACCTTC

clone_size: NA
v_call: TRBV28
j_call: TRBJ2-3
d_call: TRBD2
cdr3_aa: CAVLRGGSPDTQYF
cdr3_nt: TGTGCCGTCCTCCGGGGGGGGTCCCCAGATACGCAGTATTTT

clone_size: NA
v_call: TRBV27
j_call: TRBJ1-3
d_call: NA
cdr3_aa: CAGCVRGAVGNTIYF
cdr3_nt: TGTGCCGGTTGTGTTCGGGGGGCGGTGGGAAACACCATATATTTT

clone_size: NA
v_call: TRBV5-8
j_call: TRBJ1-6
d_call: NA
cdr3_aa: CASILLFSYNSPLHF
cdr3_nt: TGTGCCAGCATCCTTCTCTTCTCCTATAATTCACCCCTCCACTTT

clone_size: once
v_call: TRBV7-2
j_call: TRBJ1-1
d_call: NA
cdr3_aa: CASSLDWFLAHENTEAFF
cdr3_nt: TGTGCCAGCAGCCTGGACTGGTTTCTTGCCCACGAGAACACTGAAGCTTTCTTT

clone_size: NA
v_call: TRBV7-3
j_call: TRBJ2-1
d_call: TRBD2
cdr3_aa: CASSLTSSGGPSSYNEQFF
cdr3_nt: TGTGCCAGCAGCTTAACGTCTAGCGGGGGGCCCAGCTCCTACAATGAGCAGTTCTTC

clone_size: few
v_call: TRBV5-1
j_call: TRBJ1-2
d_call: NA
cdr3_aa: CASSLGQGRGSYTF
cdr3_nt: TGCGCCAGCAGCTTGGGCCAGGGGAGGGGAAGCTACACCTTC

clone_size: NA
v_call: TRBV6-5
j_call: TRBJ1-1
d_call: NA
cdr3_aa: CASSYSMGQGAFF
cdr3_nt: TGTGCCAGCAGTTACTCGATGGGGCAGGGAGCTTTCTTT

clone_size: NA
v_call: TRBV6-4
j_call: TRBJ2-1
d_call: TRBD1
cdr3_aa: CASSEGQGAWGEQFF
cdr3_nt: TGTGCCAGCAGTGAGGGACAGGGAGCTTGGGGTGAGCAGTTCTTC